This is a list of T cell receptor beta chains from one sample in a study of blood T cell repertoires in COVID-19. TCRdb's table, derived via immunoSEQ multiplex PCR, lists solely in-frame clones and lacks some. The data hold under 150,000 clones, with approximately 86% observed a single time. Source material: PBMCs or T cells enriched from blood (not recorded which). These receptors all come from a woman between 50 and 59 years old who had recovered from COVID-19. The CDR3 runs from the conserved cysteine through the conserved F or W. The D gene is left open where the match is weak. Clone size is not always given. Where it is, it says once, few, many or a class for expanded clones.

j_gene: TRBJ2-7
v_gene: TRBV10-3
d_gene: .
abundance: .
CDR3nt: TGTGCCATCAGTGCGTTTTCCTACGAGCAGTACTTC
CDR3aa: CAISAFSYEQYF

j_gene: TRBJ1-2
v_gene: TRBV10-3
d_gene: TRBD1
abundance: .
CDR3nt: TGTGCCATCAGCACAGGGGGAGTTTACGATGGCTACACCTTC
CDR3aa: CAISTGGVYDGYTF

j_gene: TRBJ1-1
v_gene: TRBV29-1
d_gene: .
abundance: once
CDR3nt: TGCAGCGTCCCTTCACAGGGTAATGAAGCTTTCTTT
CDR3aa: CSVPSQGNEAFF

j_gene: TRBJ1-6
v_gene: TRBV6-5
d_gene: TRBD1
abundance: .
CDR3nt: TGTGCCAGCAGAGGGACAGCCGGGGCTTCACCCCTCCACTTT
CDR3aa: CASRGTAGASPLHF

j_gene: TRBJ1-4
v_gene: TRBV18
d_gene: .
abundance: .
CDR3nt: TGTGCCAGCTCCGCGGCGGCAGTAGCTAATGAAAAACTGTTTTTT
CDR3aa: CASSAAAVANEKLFF

j_gene: TRBJ1-6
v_gene: TRBV6-5
d_gene: .
abundance: .
CDR3nt: TGTGCCAGCCGGGGAAGCTCCTATAATTCACCCCTCCACTTT
CDR3aa: CASRGSSYNSPLHF

j_gene: TRBJ2-7
v_gene: TRBV7-6
d_gene: TRBD1
abundance: .
CDR3nt: TGTGCCAGCAGCTATGGACAGGGAATCGACGAGCAGTACTTC
CDR3aa: CASSYGQGIDEQYF

j_gene: TRBJ1-1
v_gene: TRBV28
d_gene: .
abundance: .
CDR3nt: TGTGCCAGCAGCTCAATTGGCGGTTACACTGAAGCTTTCTTT
CDR3aa: CASSSIGGYTEAFF

j_gene: TRBJ2-5
v_gene: TRBV2
d_gene: TRBD2
abundance: .
CDR3nt: TGTGCCAGCAGTGCCCGGGGGGGCCCCCAAGAGACCCAGTACTTC
CDR3aa: CASSARGGPQETQYF

j_gene: TRBJ1-4
v_gene: TRBV6-5
d_gene: TRBD1
abundance: .
CDR3nt: TGTGCCAGCAAGGGTGTCGGGGACAGGTTTGAAAAACTGTTTTTT
CDR3aa: CASKGVGDRFEKLFF

j_gene: TRBJ2-2
v_gene: TRBV14
d_gene: .
abundance: once
CDR3nt: TGTGCCAGCAGCCCGTTCTTGACCGGGGAGCTGTTTTTT
CDR3aa: CASSPFLTGELFF

j_gene: TRBJ1-5
v_gene: TRBV19
d_gene: .
abundance: .
CDR3nt: TGTGCCAGTAGGATGGGGTGGGACTCAAACCAGCCCCAGCATTTT
CDR3aa: CASRMGWDSNQPQHF

j_gene: TRBJ2-5
v_gene: TRBV5-4
d_gene: TRBD1
abundance: .
CDR3nt: TGTGCCAGCAGCCCTGACAGGGGTAGACAAGAGACCCAGTACTTC
CDR3aa: CASSPDRGRQETQYF

j_gene: TRBJ2-5
v_gene: TRBV10-2
d_gene: .
abundance: .
CDR3nt: TGCGCCAGCAGTGAGGGGGGGAGGGAGACCCAGTACTTC
CDR3aa: CASSEGGRETQYF

j_gene: TRBJ2-1
v_gene: TRBV9
d_gene: TRBD2
abundance: .
CDR3nt: TGTGCCAGCAGCGTAGGGGGACTAGCGGGGCTCAATGAGCAGTTCTTC
CDR3aa: CASSVGGLAGLNEQFF

j_gene: TRBJ1-6
v_gene: TRBV15
d_gene: .
abundance: .
CDR3nt: TGTGCCACCAGCAGAGATCGGGACTTCAATTCACCCCTCCACTTT
CDR3aa: CATSRDRDFNSPLHF

j_gene: TRBJ2-5
v_gene: TRBV7-2
d_gene: TRBD2
abundance: .
CDR3nt: TGTGCCAGCAGCTACGGGTTAGCGGGGGGACTAGAGACCCAGTACTTC
CDR3aa: CASSYGLAGGLETQYF

j_gene: TRBJ1-2
v_gene: TRBV10-3
d_gene: TRBD1
abundance: .
CDR3nt: TGTGCCATCAGTGAGGACAGGGATGGAGGCTACACCTTC
CDR3aa: CAISEDRDGGYTF

j_gene: TRBJ2-7
v_gene: TRBV13
d_gene: .
abundance: .
CDR3nt: TGTGCCAGCAGCTCCCGGACAGTTAACTACGAGCAGTACTTC
CDR3aa: CASSSRTVNYEQYF

j_gene: TRBJ2-5
v_gene: TRBV6-5
d_gene: TRBD2
abundance: once
CDR3nt: TGTGCCAGCAGTCGGAAAGCGGGGGGCTCGGGGACCCAGTACTTC
CDR3aa: CASSRKAGGSGTQYF

j_gene: TRBJ1-2
v_gene: TRBV6-1
d_gene: .
abundance: .
CDR3nt: TGTGCCAGCAGTGAGGGGGCGAACTATGGCTACACCTTC
CDR3aa: CASSEGANYGYTF

j_gene: TRBJ1-5
v_gene: TRBV2
d_gene: TRBD1
abundance: .
CDR3nt: TGTGCCAGCAGTCAAACGGACAGGGAAGTCGGCAGCAATCAGCCCCAGCATTTT
CDR3aa: CASSQTDREVGSNQPQHF

j_gene: TRBJ1-4
v_gene: TRBV23-1
d_gene: TRBD1
abundance: once
CDR3nt: TGCGCCAGCACCTCCGGACAGGGCGCAACTAATGAAAAACTGTTTTTT
CDR3aa: CASTSGQGATNEKLFF

j_gene: TRBJ1-5
v_gene: TRBV6-5
d_gene: TRBD1
abundance: .
CDR3nt: TGTGCCAGCCGGCTAAGTACAGGGGGTAATCAGCCCCAGCATTTT
CDR3aa: CASRLSTGGNQPQHF